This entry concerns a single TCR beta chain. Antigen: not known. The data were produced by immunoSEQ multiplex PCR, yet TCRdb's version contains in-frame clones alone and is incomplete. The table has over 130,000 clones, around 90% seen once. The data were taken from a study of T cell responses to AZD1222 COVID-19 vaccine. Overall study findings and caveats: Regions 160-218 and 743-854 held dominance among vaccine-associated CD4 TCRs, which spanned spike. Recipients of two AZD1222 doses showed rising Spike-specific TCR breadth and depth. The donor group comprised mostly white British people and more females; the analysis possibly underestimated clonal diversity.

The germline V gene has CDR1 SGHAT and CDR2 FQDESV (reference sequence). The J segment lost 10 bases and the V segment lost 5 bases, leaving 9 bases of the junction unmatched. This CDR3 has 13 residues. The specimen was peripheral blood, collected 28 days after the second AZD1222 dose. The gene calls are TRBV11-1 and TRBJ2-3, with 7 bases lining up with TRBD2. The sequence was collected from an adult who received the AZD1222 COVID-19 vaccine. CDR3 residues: CASSRRTSGAQYF. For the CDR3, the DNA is TGTGCCAGCAGCCGAAGGACTAGTGGCGCGCAGTATTTT. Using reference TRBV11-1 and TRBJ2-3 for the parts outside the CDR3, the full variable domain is EAEVAQSPRYKITEKSQAVAFWCDPISGHATLYWYRQILGQGPELLVQFQDESVVDDSQLPKDRFSAERLKGVDSTLKIQPAELGDSAMYLCASSRRTSGAQYFGPGTRLTVL.